This T cell receptor beta chain came from a study of CD8 T cells in Susac syndrome. CDR3 length: 16 amino acids. Germline V gene data show CDR1 as MDHEN and CDR2 as SYDVKM. V dropped 1 base and J dropped 2 bases, with 15 bases sitting between them. An amount of RNA that ranged from roughly 0.5 to 1 ug was reverse transcribed with random hexamers. TCRdb called the immunoSEQ multiplex PCR reads again in MiXCR, with one record for every CDR3 protein. Altogether 95,000 to 150,000 distinct CDR3 sequences are present, 96% being singletons, with the ten largest covering about 0.13%. The rearrangement links TRBV28 to TRBJ2-7; D could derive from TRBD1 or TRBD2 (5 bases each). This TCR was sampled from a human donor with Susac syndrome. The sequencing sample was made of CD4+ T cells from PBMCs. The CDR3 DNA reads as TGTGCCAGCAGTTTATTGGGTCTAGAGGGGACCTACGAGCAGTACTTC. It yields the protein CASSLLGLEGTYEQYF.